Following are 3 T cell receptor beta chains from one sample sequenced in a study of blood T cell repertoires in COVID-19. Assay: immunoSEQ multiplex PCR; the TCRdb copy retains only in-frame clones and omits some. The profile shows around 340,000 clones, approximately 89% of them singletons. Sequencing was carried out using peripheral blood. These receptor sequences come from a woman aged 60-70 years with COVID-19, enrolled during active disease.

CDR3 in DNA: TGTGCCATCAGTGACAGGGCGCGAGAGCAGTACTTC. Its translation is CAISDRAREQYF. V gene TRBV10-3 combines with J gene TRBJ2-7; D might be TRBD1 (5 bases). The CDR3 covers 12 residues. Trimming cost V 3 bases and J 7 bases, with 10 bases left between them. The germline gives CDR1 ENHRY, CDR2 SYGVKD.

CDR3 in DNA: TGTGCCAGTAGTACCACGGGGGACCCTCATGGCTACACCTTC. Amino acids: CASSTTGDPHGYTF. V is TRBV19 and J is TRBJ1-2; possible D gene TRBD1, 5 bases. V was trimmed by 4 bases and J by 6 bases, leaving 15 bases between them. The germline CDR1 and CDR2 sequences are LNHDA and SQIVND (reference sequence). This CDR3 comprises 14 residues.

This clone was detected once. V is TRBV7-9 and J is TRBJ1-2; a possible D gene is TRBD1 (6 bases). CDR3 length equals 16 residues. Trimming removed 3 bases at V and 3 bases at J, with 17 bases between. Germline CDR1 and CDR2: SEHNR and FQNEAQ (reference sequence). CDR3 DNA sequence: TGTGCCAGCAGCTTCTACAGGGCCACCCTAGACTATGGCTACACCTTC. Translation gives CASSFYRATLDYGYTF.